This T cell receptor (beta chain) derives from a study of cytomegalovirus exposure and HLA in healthy donors. Study outcomes and limitations: In all likelihood, a cluster of highly shared sequence variants was a sequencing artifact. HLA allele associations emerged for fewer than 20,000 TCR beta sequences in a later analysis, at 0.05 false discovery rate. The study put 150 to 200 TCR beta chains on its list as cytomegalovirus-associated.

This CDR3 has 13 amino acids. With 8 bases removed from V and 5 bases from J, the gap between germline ends came to 15 bases. The germline CDR1 and CDR2 sequences are LNHDA and SQIVND (reference sequence). The PCR ran on 60 Vbeta and 13 Jbeta primers. TCRdb keeps only in-frame clones here, not all; method: immunoSEQ multiplex PCR. The sample lists about 140,000 clones; almost 85% were seen once. Note on this clone: The antigen is undetermined.

The sequenced sample consisted of PBMCs. The source of this sequence is a man between 18 and 35 years old in good health and CMV-seropositive. The chain joins TRBV19 to TRBJ1-1; the D is unclear. The CDR3 nucleotides are TGTGCCAGTTCCGGTGCAGCGGGGACTGAAGCTTTCTTT. Translated: CASSGAAGTEAFF. The full variable domain, rest sourced from reference TRBV19 and TRBJ1-1, is DGGITQSPKYLFRKEGQNVTLSCEQNLNHDAMYWYRQDPGQGLRLIYYSQIVNDFQKGDIAEGYSVSREKKESFPLTVTSAQKNPTAFYLCASSGAAGTEAFFGQGTRLTVV.